The T cell receptor beta chain described here comes from a study of T cell repertoires in cytomegalovirus infection. Regarding the study as a whole: It was HLA-C-restricted CMV-specific TCR beta clonotypes that dominated the response ex vivo.

V lost 6 bases to trimming and J lost 6 bases; unmatched junction nucleotides: 12. Germline V lookup: CDR1 MNHEY, CDR2 SMNVEV (reference sequence). The CDR3 extends over 15 amino acids. As to this clonotype: Its matching antigen is unknown.

TCRdb reprocessed the reads with MiXCR, giving one entry per CDR3 protein. The sample lists roughly 700,000 distinct CDR3 sequences; about 30% were seen once. Sequences were derived from cultured PBMCs, sampled from culture after CMV antigen stimulation. The chain uses TRBV27 and TRBJ2-3; the match to TRBD2 covers 7 bases. The sequence derives from a human donor in good health (CMV status not recorded). Some clones in this sample may be carry-over from other donors' samples. The CDR3 DNA sequence: TGTGCCAGCAGCCCAACTAGCGAAGGTGAGGATACGCAGTATTTT. Amino acids: CASSPTSEGEDTQYF.